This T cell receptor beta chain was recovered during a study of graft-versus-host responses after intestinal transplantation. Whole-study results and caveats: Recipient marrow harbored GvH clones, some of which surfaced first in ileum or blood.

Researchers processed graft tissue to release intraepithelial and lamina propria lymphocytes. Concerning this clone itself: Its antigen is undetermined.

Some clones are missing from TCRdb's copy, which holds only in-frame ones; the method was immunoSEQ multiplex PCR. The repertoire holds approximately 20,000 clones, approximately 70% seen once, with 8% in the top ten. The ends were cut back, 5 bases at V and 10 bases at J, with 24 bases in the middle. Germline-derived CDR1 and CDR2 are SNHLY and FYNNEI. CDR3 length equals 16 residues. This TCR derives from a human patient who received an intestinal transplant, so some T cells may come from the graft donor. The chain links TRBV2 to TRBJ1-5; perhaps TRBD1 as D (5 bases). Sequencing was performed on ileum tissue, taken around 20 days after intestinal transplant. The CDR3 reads CASSPVGGASVSPQHF. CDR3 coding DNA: TGTGCCAGCAGTCCCGTAGGAGGGGCGTCGGTCAGCCCCCAGCATTTT.